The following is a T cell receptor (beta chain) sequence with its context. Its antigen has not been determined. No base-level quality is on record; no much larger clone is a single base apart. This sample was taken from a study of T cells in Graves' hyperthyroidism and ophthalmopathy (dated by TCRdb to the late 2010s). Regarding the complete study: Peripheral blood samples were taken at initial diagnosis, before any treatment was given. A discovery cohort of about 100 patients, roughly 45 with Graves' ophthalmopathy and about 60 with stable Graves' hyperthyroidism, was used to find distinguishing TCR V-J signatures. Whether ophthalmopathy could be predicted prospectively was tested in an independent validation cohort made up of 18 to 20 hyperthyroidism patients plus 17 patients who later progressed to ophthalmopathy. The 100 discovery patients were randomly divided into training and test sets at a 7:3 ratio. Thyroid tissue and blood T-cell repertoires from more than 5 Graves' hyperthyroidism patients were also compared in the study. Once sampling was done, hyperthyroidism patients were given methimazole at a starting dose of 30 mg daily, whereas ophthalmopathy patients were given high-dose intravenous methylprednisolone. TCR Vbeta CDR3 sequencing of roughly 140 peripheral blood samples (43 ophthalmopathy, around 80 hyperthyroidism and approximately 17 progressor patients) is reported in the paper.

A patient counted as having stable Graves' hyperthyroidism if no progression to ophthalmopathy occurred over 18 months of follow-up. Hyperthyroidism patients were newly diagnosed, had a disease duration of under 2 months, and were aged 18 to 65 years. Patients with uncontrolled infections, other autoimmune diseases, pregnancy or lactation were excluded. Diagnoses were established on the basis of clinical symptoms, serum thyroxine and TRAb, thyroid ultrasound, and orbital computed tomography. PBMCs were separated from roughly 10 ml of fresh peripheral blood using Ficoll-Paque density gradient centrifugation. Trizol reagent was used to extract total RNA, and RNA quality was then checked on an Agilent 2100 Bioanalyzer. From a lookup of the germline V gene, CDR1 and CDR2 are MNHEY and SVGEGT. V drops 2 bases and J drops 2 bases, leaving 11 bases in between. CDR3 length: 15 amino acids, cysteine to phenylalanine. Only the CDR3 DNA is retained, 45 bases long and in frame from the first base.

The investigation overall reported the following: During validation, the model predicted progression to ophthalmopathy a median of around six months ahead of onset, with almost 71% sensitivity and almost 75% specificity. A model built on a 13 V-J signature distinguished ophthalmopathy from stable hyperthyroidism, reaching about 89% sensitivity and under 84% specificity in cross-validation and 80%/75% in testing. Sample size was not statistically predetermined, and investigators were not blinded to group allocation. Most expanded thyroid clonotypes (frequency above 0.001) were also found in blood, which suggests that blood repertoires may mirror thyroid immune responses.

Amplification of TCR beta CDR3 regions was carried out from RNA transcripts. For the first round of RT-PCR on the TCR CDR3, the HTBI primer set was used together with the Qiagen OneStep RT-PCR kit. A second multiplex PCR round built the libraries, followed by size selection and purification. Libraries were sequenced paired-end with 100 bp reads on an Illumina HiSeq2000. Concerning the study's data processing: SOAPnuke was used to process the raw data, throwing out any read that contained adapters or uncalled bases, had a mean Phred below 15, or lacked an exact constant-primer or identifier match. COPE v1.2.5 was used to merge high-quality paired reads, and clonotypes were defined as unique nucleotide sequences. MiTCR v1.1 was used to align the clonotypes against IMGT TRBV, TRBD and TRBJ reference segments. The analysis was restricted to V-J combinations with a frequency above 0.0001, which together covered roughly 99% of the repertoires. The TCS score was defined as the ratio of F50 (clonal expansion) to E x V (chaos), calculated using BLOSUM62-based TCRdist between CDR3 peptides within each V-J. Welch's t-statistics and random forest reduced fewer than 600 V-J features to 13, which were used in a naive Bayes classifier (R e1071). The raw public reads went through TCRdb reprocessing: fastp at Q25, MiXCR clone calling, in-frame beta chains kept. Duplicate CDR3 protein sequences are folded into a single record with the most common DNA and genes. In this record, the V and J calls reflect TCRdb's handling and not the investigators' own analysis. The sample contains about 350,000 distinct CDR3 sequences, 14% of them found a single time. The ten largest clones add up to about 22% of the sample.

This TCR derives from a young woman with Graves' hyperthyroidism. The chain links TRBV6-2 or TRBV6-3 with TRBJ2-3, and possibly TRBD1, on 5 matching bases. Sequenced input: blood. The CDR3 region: CASSYTMTATDTQYF. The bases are TGTGCCAGCAGTTACACTATGACAGCCACAGATACGCAGTATTTT.